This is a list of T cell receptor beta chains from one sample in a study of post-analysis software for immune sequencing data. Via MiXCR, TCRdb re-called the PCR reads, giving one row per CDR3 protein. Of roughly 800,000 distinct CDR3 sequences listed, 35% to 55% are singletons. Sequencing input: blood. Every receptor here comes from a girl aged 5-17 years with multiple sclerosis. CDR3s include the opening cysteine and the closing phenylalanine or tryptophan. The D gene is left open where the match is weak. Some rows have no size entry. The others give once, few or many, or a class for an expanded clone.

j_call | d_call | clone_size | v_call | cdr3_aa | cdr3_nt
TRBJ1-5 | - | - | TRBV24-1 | CATSEGTALPQHF | TGTGCCACCAGTGAGGGGACGGCCTTGCCCCAGCATTTT
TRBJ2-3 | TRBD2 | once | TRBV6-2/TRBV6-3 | CASSPGLAIFGTDTQYF | TGTGCCAGCAGCCCCGGACTAGCGATCTTTGGCACAGATACGCAGTATTTT
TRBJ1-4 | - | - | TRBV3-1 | CASSLPSGGREKLFF | TGTGCCAGCAGCCTACCTTCGGGGGGGCGTGAAAAACTGTTTTTT
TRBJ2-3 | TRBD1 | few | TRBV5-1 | CASSYWTGGQTDTQYF | TGCGCCAGCAGCTACTGGACAGGGGGACAAACAGATACGCAGTATTTT
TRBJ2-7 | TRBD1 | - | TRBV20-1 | CSAKGQGFTYEQYF | TGCAGTGCCAAGGGACAGGGGTTCACCTACGAGCAGTACTTC
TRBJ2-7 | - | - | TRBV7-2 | CASSSDRYRGGGYEQYF | TGTGCCAGCAGCTCGGACCGCTACAGGGGGGGTGGGTACGAGCAGTACTTC
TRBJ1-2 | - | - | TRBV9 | CASSVADGGSGYTF | TGTGCCAGCAGCGTGGCCGACGGGGGGTCTGGCTACACCTTC
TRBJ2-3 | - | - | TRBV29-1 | CSVEPRRESSTDTQYF | TGCAGCGTTGAGCCGCGACGGGAATCTAGCACAGATACGCAGTATTTT
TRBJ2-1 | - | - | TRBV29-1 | CSARGLPNEQFF | TGCAGCGCCAGGGGACTACCCAATGAGCAGTTCTTC
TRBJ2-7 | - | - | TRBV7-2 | CASSLGPPKYEQYF | TGTGCCAGCAGCTTAGGACCGCCGAAATACGAGCAGTACTTC
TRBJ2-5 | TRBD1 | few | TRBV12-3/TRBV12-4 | CASSFGTGPFGETQYF | TGTGCCAGCAGTTTCGGGACAGGGCCTTTTGGGGAGACCCAGTACTTC
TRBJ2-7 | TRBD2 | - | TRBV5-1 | CASSLWAGGPNEQYF | TGCGCCAGCAGCTTGTGGGCGGGAGGGCCGAATGAGCAGTACTTC
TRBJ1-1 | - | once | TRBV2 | CASSDGHTEAFF | TGTGCCAGCAGCGACGGCCACACTGAAGCTTTCTTT
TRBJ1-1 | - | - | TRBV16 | CASSKPRPETEAFF | TGTGCCAGCAGCAAGCCAAGACCTGAGACTGAAGCTTTCTTT
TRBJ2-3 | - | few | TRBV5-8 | CASSAGAWTDTQYF | TGTGCCAGCAGCGCGGGGGCGTGGACAGATACGCAGTATTTT
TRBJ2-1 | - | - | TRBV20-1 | CSARAFTATPNNEQFF | TGCAGTGCTAGAGCGTTTACAGCGACTCCTAACAATGAGCAGTTCTTC
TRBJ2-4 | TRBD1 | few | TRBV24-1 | CAAETGENIQYF | TGTGCCGCCGAGACAGGGGAAAACATTCAGTACTTC
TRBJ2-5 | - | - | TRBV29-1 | CSVVLALETQYF | TGCAGCGTTGTGCTAGCGTTAGAGACCCAGTACTTC
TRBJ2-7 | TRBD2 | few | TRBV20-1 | CSAISWTSGSIYEQYF | TGCAGTGCCATAAGTTGGACTAGCGGAAGCATCTACGAGCAGTACTTC
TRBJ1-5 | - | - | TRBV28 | CASSFSSRGNQPQHF | TGTGCCAGCAGTTTCTCTTCAAGGGGTAATCAGCCCCAGCATTTT
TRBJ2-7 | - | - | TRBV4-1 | CASSQEGSLTYEQYF | TGCGCCAGCAGCCAAGAGGGGAGTTTAACCTACGAGCAGTACTTC
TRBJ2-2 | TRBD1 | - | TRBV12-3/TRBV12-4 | CASSPSGQGRSNTGELFF | TGTGCCAGCAGTCCCTCGGGACAGGGGCGATCGAACACCGGGGAGCTGTTTTTT
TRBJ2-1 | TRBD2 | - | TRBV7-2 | CASSTGLAFHRIDNEQFF | TGTGCCAGCAGCACGGGACTAGCGTTTCATAGGATCGACAATGAGCAGTTCTTC
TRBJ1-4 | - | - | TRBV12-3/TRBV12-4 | CASGLSDEKLFF | TGTGCAAGTGGGTTGTCGGATGAAAAACTGTTTTTT
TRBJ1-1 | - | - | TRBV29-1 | CSVLGQHGDTEAFF | TGCAGCGTCCTCGGACAGCATGGGGACACTGAAGCTTTCTTT
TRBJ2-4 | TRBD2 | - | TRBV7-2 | CASSLDTGAGNIQYF | TGTGCCAGCAGCTTAGATACGGGAGCGGGGAACATTCAGTACTTC
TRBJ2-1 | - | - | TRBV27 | CASSLSIFRTVPYNEQFF | TGTGCCAGCAGTTTATCGATCTTTAGGACCGTACCTTACAATGAGCAGTTCTTC
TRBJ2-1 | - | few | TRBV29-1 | CSVEPGDLYNEQFF | TGCAGCGTTGAACCGGGAGACCTCTACAATGAGCAGTTCTTC
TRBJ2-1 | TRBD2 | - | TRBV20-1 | CSAPIPLAGDNEQFF | TGCAGTGCCCCGATACCACTAGCGGGCGACAATGAGCAGTTCTTC
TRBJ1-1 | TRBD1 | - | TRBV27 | CASSLTGEEGAEAFF | TGTGCCAGCAGCCTTACAGGGGAGGAGGGTGCTGAAGCTTTCTTT
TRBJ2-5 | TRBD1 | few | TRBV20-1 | CSAGGVDQETQYF | TGCAGTGCAGGGGGCGTAGACCAAGAGACCCAGTACTTC
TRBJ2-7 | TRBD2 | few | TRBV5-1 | CASSYGLAGNYEQYF | TGCGCCAGCAGCTACGGACTAGCGGGGAACTACGAGCAGTACTTC
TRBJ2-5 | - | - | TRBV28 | CATIDLTGRGLQETQYF | TGTGCCACGATAGATTTAACGGGGAGGGGGCTCCAAGAGACCCAGTACTTC
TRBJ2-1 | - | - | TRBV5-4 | CASSPMGDPGFF | TGTGCCAGCAGCCCAATGGGGGACCCAGGGTTCTTC
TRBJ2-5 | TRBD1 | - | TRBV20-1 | CSARVTGGETQYF | TGCAGTGCTAGGGTCACAGGGGGAGAGACCCAGTACTTC
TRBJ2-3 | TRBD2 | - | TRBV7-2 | CASSLGTSGPGDTQYF | TGTGCCAGCAGCTTAGGCACTAGCGGCCCCGGGGATACGCAGTATTTT
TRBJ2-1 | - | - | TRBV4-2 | CASSQEIGVQTAQFF | TGTGCCAGCAGCCAAGAGATCGGGGTCCAGACTGCGCAGTTCTTC
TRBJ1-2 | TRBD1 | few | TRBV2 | CASRRDRGGYGYTF | TGTGCCAGCAGGAGGGACAGGGGAGGCTATGGCTACACCTTC
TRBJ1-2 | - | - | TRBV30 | CAWSDRDGHTF | TGTGCCTGGAGTGACAGGGATGGCCACACCTTC
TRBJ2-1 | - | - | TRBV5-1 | CASSLAGAYYNEQFF | TGCGCCAGCAGCTTGGCGGGAGCTTACTACAATGAGCAGTTCTTC
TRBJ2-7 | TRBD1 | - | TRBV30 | CAWSGDRSYEQYF | TGTGCCTGGAGTGGGGACAGGTCTTACGAGCAGTACTTC
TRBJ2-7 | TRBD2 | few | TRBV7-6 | CASSLERGFYEQYF | TGTGCCAGCAGCTTAGAGCGGGGGTTCTACGAGCAGTACTTC